What follows are 27 T cell receptor beta chains derived from one specimen sequenced in a study of glioma-infiltrating T cells. Using RNA template, CDR3s of TCR alpha and beta were amplified with iRepertoire arm-PCR. TCRdb independently ran MiXCR on the multiplex PCR reads; one entry per CDR3 protein. The sample holds tens of thousands of distinct CDR3 sequences; less than 30% are singletons and the top ten take 6.7%. Sequenced input: glioma tissue, nonneoplastic brain tissue, or PBMCs (not recorded which). The receptors were gathered from a human donor with low-grade glioma or glioblastoma, undergoing nonglioma brain surgery, or in good health (not recorded which).

On this clonotype itself: A much larger clone sits a single nucleotide away, making a read error possible. The chain recombines TRBV29-1 with TRBJ1-1; D gene uncertain. Germline values: CDR1 SQVTM, CDR2 ANQGSEA. The CDR3 spans 13 residues. CDR3 loop: CSVVIGLNTKAFF. DNA for the CDR3: TGCAGCGTTGTGATAGGCTTGAACACTAAAGCTTTCTTT.

This clonotype was observed at least ten times. The CDR3 DNA reads TGTGCCAGCAGCTTAGGGAGCCCGCCGGAGACCCAGTACTTC. Translating it yields CASSLGSPPETQYF. The J gene is TRBJ2-5, the V gene TRBV7-2; D remains ambiguous. Trimming removed 1 base from V and 5 bases from J, with 11 bases in between. Germline lookup yields CDR1 SGHTA and CDR2 FQGNSA. This CDR3 comprises 14 residues. Variable domain in full (rest from reference TRBV7-2 and TRBJ2-5): GAGVSQSPSNKVTEKGKDVELRCDPISGHTALYWYRQSLGQGLEFLIYFQGNSAPDKSGLPSDRFSAERTGGSVSTLTIQRTQQEDSAVYLCASSLGSPPETQYFGPGTRLLVL.

V and J are TRBV5-1 and TRBJ2-5; 8 bases map to TRBD1. The V and J ends lost 7 bases and 3 bases, in that order; junction bases with no gene match: 11. Germline loops: CDR1 SGHRS, CDR2 YFSETQ. The CDR3 has 15 residues. CDR3 nucleotides: TGCGCCAGCCGCAGGACAGGGAGGAGGGAAGAGACCCAGTACTTC. It translates to CASRRTGRREETQYF.

Worth noting for this clonotype: The junction departs from germline at one end; a sequencing error may be responsible. The V and J genes are TRBV19 and TRBJ1-5; D not resolved. Germline-derived CDR1 and CDR2 are LNHDA and SQIVND (reference sequence). The CDR3 sequence is 15 residues long. The CDR3 bases are TGTGCCAGTAGTGTTAGGTCAGGCATCAATAAGCCCCAGCATTTT. Translating gives CASSVRSGINKPQHF.

The chain links TRBV19 to TRBJ2-7; the D gene could be TRBD1 or TRBD2 (5 bases each). Between the trimmed V and J ends, which lost 4 bases and 0 bases, there was a span of 7 bases. The CDR3 has 13 residues. Germline loops: CDR1 LNHDA, CDR2 SQIVND (reference sequence). The CDR3 nucleotides are TGTGCCAGTAGTACAGGGACCTCCTACGAGCAGTACTTC. It specifies CASSTGTSYEQYF.

V is TRBV11-2 and J is TRBJ2-1; no clear D gene. The CDR3 loop spans 13 amino acids. The germline gives CDR1 SGHAT, CDR2 FQNNGV. V lost 2 bases and J lost 8, with 10 bases in between. CDR3 nucleotide sequence: TGTGCCAGCAGCTTAACGAACCTGGATGAGCAGTTCTTC. Encoded protein: CASSLTNLDEQFF.

This clonotype was seen repeatedly, ten times or more. V usage is TRBV19 and J usage is TRBJ2-7; D assignment may be TRBD1 or TRBD2 (5 bases each). Germline V gene lookup returns CDR1 LNHDA and CDR2 SQIVND (reference sequence). The length of the CDR3 is 14 residues. The V end was cut by 2 bases, the J end by 5 bases, with 13 bases between. The CDR3 region has the DNA TGTGCCAGTAGTATATATGGGACCGGAGACGAGCAGTACTTC. It encodes CASSIYGTGDEQYF.

This clonotype was picked up a small number of times. The rearrangement uses TRBV29-1 and TRBJ2-5; 7 positions agree with TRBD1. Trimming cost V 6 bases and J 2 bases; bases outside gene matches: 12. The CDR3 covers 15 residues. Germline values: CDR1 SQVTM, CDR2 ANQGSEA. This CDR3 is CSVERQGSHQETQYF. In DNA form, the CDR3 reads TGCAGCGTAGAAAGACAGGGCTCGCATCAAGAGACCCAGTACTTC.

V is TRBV5-1 and J is TRBJ1-1, with TRBD1 as a possible D gene (5 bases). Looked up from germline, CDR1 is SGHRS and CDR2 is YFSETQ. Trimming removed 4 bases from V and 6 bases from J, with 22 bases in between. This CDR3 region has 16 residues. The CDR3 DNA follows: TGCGCCAGCAGCAACCGGGACCGGTTGGGGGGGTCTGAAGCTTTCTTT. This gives the protein CASSNRDRLGGSEAFF.

The table lists this clonotype with many counts. This chain links TRBV20-1 with TRBJ2-1, with D perhaps TRBD2 (5 bases). Germline V gene data show CDR1 as DFQATT and CDR2 as SNEGSKA (reference sequence). This CDR3 contains 12 residues. The V gene lost 7 bases and the J gene lost 7 bases, with 14 bases spanning the gap. The CDR3 nucleotides are TGCAGTGGGGCAGAGGGTAAGAATGAGCAGTTCTTC. It is translated as CSGAEGKNEQFF.

In this sample, this clonotype turned up many times. This chain uses TRBV2 with TRBJ1-4; D not certain. Trimming pared 7 bases from V and 0 bases from J, leaving 9 bases between. The CDR3 is 14 residues long. CDR1 and CDR2 (germline): SNHLY, FYNNEI. The CDR3, as DNA: TGTGCCAGCAAGGGTCGGACAACTAATGAAAAACTGTTTTTT. It is translated as CASKGRTTNEKLFF.

To note about this clonotype: The CDR3 end shows no conserved phenylalanine or tryptophan, and so a read error is likely. The chain uses TRBV12-3 or TRBV12-4 and TRBJ2-5; 7 nucleotides align to TRBD1. The ends lost 5 bases at V and 4 bases at J; junction bases unmatched: 13. The CDR3 runs 16 residues. The CDR3 DNA sequence: TGTGCCAGCAGTCACAGGGACAGTAGGTCCCGAGAGACCCAGTACTTA. Its translation: CASSHRDSRSRETQYL.

This clonotype was found many times. The chain employs TRBV29-1 and TRBJ2-7; weak D call: TRBD1 (5 bases). The germline V gene has CDR1 SQVTM and CDR2 ANQGSEA. The length of the CDR3 is 13 residues. Between the trimmed V and J ends, which lost 4 bases and 4 bases, there was a span of 14 bases. CDR3 amino acids: CSVGVGQRYEQYF. The CDR3 DNA follows: TGCAGCGTTGGCGTGGGGCAGCGATACGAGCAGTACTTC.

The table lists this clonotype with many counts. The chain joins TRBV5-5 to TRBJ2-7; perhaps TRBD2 as D (5 bases). In germline, CDR1 is SGHKS, CDR2 YYEKEE (reference sequence). Trimming shortened V by 6 bases and J by 5 bases, and 15 bases separated the two germline ends. This CDR3 region has 13 residues. CDR3 nucleotides: TGTGCCAGCAAAACGGGGATTTTGGACGAGCAGTACTTC. Its translation is CASKTGILDEQYF. The full variable domain, with the rest looked up from reference TRBV5-5 and TRBJ2-7, is DAGVTQSPTHLIKTRGQQVTLRCSPISGHKSVSWYQQVLGQGPQFIFQYYEKEERGRGNFPDRFSARQFPNYSSELNVNALLLGDSALYLCASKTGILDEQYFGPGTRLTVT.

The V call is TRBV6-6, the J call TRBJ2-7; 10 positions match TRBD2. With 5 bases clipped from V and 2 bases from J, the junction kept 6 bases outside the gene matches. Germline V gene data show CDR1 as MNHNY and CDR2 as SVGAGI (reference sequence). CDR3 length: 15 residues. CDR3 nucleotide sequence: TGTGCCAGCAGTCGGCTAGCGGGGGTACCCTACGAGCAGTACTTC. It is translated as CASSRLAGVPYEQYF.

This clonotype was seen ten or more times. The chain joins TRBV7-2 to TRBJ1-4; no clear D gene. The CDR3 covers 16 residues. Trimming took off 2 bases at V and 2 bases at J, with 12 bases between the two ends. Germline CDR1 SGHTA, CDR2 FQGNSA. The CDR3 DNA follows: TGTGCCAGCAGCTTAATCCCAGCCGCGACTAATGAAAAACTGTTTTTT. Translation gives CASSLIPAATNEKLFF.

This clonotype has a count of ten or more. The chain carries TRBV24-1 and TRBJ2-7; 7 bases agree with TRBD2. With V trimmed by 0 bases and J by 5 bases, 0 bases remained unmatched. CDR1 KGHDR and CDR2 SFDVKD come from the germline V gene. CDR3 length: 13 amino acids. This CDR3 is CATSDLTSDEQYF. The CDR3, as DNA: TGTGCCACCAGTGATTTGACTAGCGACGAGCAGTACTTC.

As regards this clonotype: The junction shows a germline mismatch at one end, possibly a read error. The chain is built from TRBV7-2 and TRBJ2-1; no definite D call. CDR1 SGHTA and CDR2 FQGNSA come from the germline V gene. The length of the CDR3 is 13 residues. This CDR3 is CVSSLAYNNEQFF. CDR3 DNA: TGTGTCAGCAGTTTAGCCTATAACAATGAGCAGTTCTTC.

Concerning this clonotype: This clone may be a read error of a much larger clone one base away. This chain uses TRBV25-1 with TRBJ2-1, with 8 bases aligning to TRBD1. This CDR3 region has 15 residues. Unmatched junction bases numbered 14, after V lost 3 bases and J lost 13 bases. CDR1 and CDR2 (germline): MGHDK, SYGVNS. CDR3 sequence (DNA): TGTGCCAGCAGTGACTGGACAGGGCGGGGTGAGACCCAGTTCTTC. Translation: CASSDWTGRGETQFF.

Of note for this clonotype: A much larger clone lies one base from this, so it may be a read error. The rearrangement joins TRBV11-2 to TRBJ2-3; 7 bases are shared with TRBD2. Germline values: CDR1 SGHAT, CDR2 FQNNGV. The junction had 9 bases not matched to a gene; V was cut back by 5 bases and J by 1 base. This CDR3 has 16 residues. The CDR3: CASSKSSGTGTDTQYF. CDR3 sequence (DNA): TGTGCCAGCAGCAAGTCTAGCGGTACTGGCACAGATACGCAGTATTTT.

The J gene is TRBJ2-3, the V gene TRBV3-1; TRBD2 matches at 8 bases. Trimming cost V 2 bases and J 0 bases; bases outside gene matches: 7. CDR1 LGHDT and CDR2 YNNKEL come from the germline V gene (reference sequence). This CDR3 region has 17 residues. The CDR3 region is CASSQSGSGASTDTQYF. In DNA form, the CDR3 reads TGTGCCAGCAGCCAAAGTGGTAGCGGGGCAAGCACAGATACGCAGTATTTT.

Many counts were recorded for this clonotype. This chain links TRBV10-3 with TRBJ1-1; D possibly corresponds to TRBD1 (6 bases). Trimming left V 6 bases short and J 1 base short, with 15 bases between. The CDR3 is 15 residues long. Per germline, CDR1 ENHRY and CDR2 SYGVKD. The CDR3 protein is CAIRGTGSPNTEAFF. For the CDR3, the DNA is TGTGCCATCAGAGGAACAGGGTCCCCGAACACTGAAGCTTTCTTT.

This clonotype appeared many times. The chain joins TRBV6-6 to TRBJ2-7, with unresolved D. The CDR3 has 16 residues. Per germline, CDR1 MNHNY and CDR2 SVGAGI (reference sequence). The germline V and J ends were trimmed by 0 bases and 4 bases, with 16 bases remaining between them. The CDR3 DNA follows: TGTGCCAGCAGTTACTCCCGATTCGGCTCTTGGTACGAGCAGTACTTC. Its translation is CASSYSRFGSWYEQYF.

Comment on this clonotype: A much larger clone differs by one base, so this may be a read error. The chain carries TRBV12-3 or TRBV12-4 and TRBJ2-4; tentatively, D is TRBD1 (5 bases). Deletions cut 2 bases from V and 7 bases from J, with 15 bases between. The CDR3 length is 15 residues. Written as DNA, the CDR3 is TGTGCCAGCAGTTTATCAGGCAGGGAAGGGAACATTCAGTACTTC. This sequence encodes CASSLSGREGNIQYF.

The table lists this clonotype with many counts. The chain links TRBV20-1 to TRBJ2-3; 12 nucleotides line up with TRBD2. V was clipped by 3 bases and J by 5 bases; unmatched bases: 6. Looked up from germline, CDR1 is DFQATT and CDR2 is SNEGSKA (reference sequence). This CDR3 has 15 amino acids. The CDR3 loop is CSASSRLAGEDTQYF. For the CDR3, the DNA is TGCAGTGCTAGTTCGAGACTAGCGGGGGAAGATACGCAGTATTTT.

In regard to this clonotype: A much larger clone differs by one base, so this may be a read error. The CDR3 coding sequence is TGTGCCAGCTCACCACAGGGGGCTCGAGGGATGAAGACTGAAGCTTTCTTT. Translation gives CASSPQGARGMKTEAFF. The chain links TRBV18 to TRBJ1-1, with 7 bases lining up with TRBD1. The CDR3 covers 17 residues. Germline CDR1 is KGHSH and CDR2 is LQKENI.

To note about this clonotype: A much larger clone lies one base from this, so it may be a read error. No conserved phenylalanine or tryptophan ends this CDR3, so it is likely a read error. The rearrangement links TRBV6-6 to TRBJ1-6; TRBD1 is a possible D gene (5 bases). The CDR3 loop spans 14 amino acids. Trimming took off 5 bases at V and 8 bases at J, with 13 bases between the two ends. CDR1 and CDR2 (germline): MNHNY, SVGAGI (reference sequence). CDR3: CASSPGRGDSPLHS. In DNA form, the CDR3 reads TGTGCCAGCAGTCCGGGACGGGGGGATTCACCCCTCCACTCT.